One and the same sample provided the 25 T cell receptor beta chains below, sequenced in a study of technical replicates of blood from a handful of donors. Assay used: immunoSEQ multiplex PCR; TCRdb lists only in-frame clones, some missing. The sample consists of approximately 95,000 clones, 85% to 95% of them appearing once. Source material: T cells isolated from PBMCs. Receptor source: a human donor in good health.

V is TRBV5-1 and J is TRBJ2-2; weak D call: TRBD1 (5 bases). The length of the CDR3 is 14 residues. V lost 0 bases to trimming and J lost 4 bases, with 7 bases between them. The germline gives CDR1 SGHRS, CDR2 YFSETQ. The CDR3: CASSLARVTGELFF. The CDR3 bases are TGCGCCAGCAGCTTGGCCAGGGTCACCGGGGAGCTGTTTTTT.

The CDR3 coding sequence is TGTGCCAGCAGTTACTATAGCGGTTACGAGCAGTACTTC. Translation: CASSYYSGYEQYF. The chain recombines TRBV11-2 with TRBJ2-7, with D perhaps matching TRBD2 (6 bases). Trimming removed 6 bases at V and 4 bases at J, with 13 bases between. In germline, CDR1 is SGHAT, CDR2 FQNNGV. CDR3 size: 13 residues.

The genes are TRBV19 and TRBJ2-1; 11 nucleotides align to TRBD1. This CDR3 comprises 18 residues. V was clipped by 5 bases and J by 0 bases; unmatched bases: 9. The germline CDR1 and CDR2 sequences are LNHDA and SQIVND (reference sequence). Here the CDR3 reads CASSGGTGGFSSYNEQFF. Here the CDR3 DNA reads TGTGCCAGTAGTGGGGGGACAGGGGGGTTTAGCTCCTACAATGAGCAGTTCTTC.

The rearrangement uses TRBV27 and TRBJ2-2; 7 bases map to TRBD2. Per the germline V gene, CDR1 is MNHEY and CDR2 is SMNVEV (reference sequence). Trimming removed 8 bases from V and 7 bases from J; junction bases left unmatched: 16. The CDR3 covers 16 residues. CDR3 in DNA: TGTGCCAGCGGACTACCTGCGGGAGACGTCGGCGGGGAGCTGTTTTTT. It translates to CASGLPAGDVGGELFF.

J is TRBJ1-2 and V is TRBV29-1, with 9 positions matching TRBD1. Per germline, CDR1 SQVTM and CDR2 ANQGSEA. The ends lost 0 bases at V and 0 bases at J; junction bases unmatched: 8. The CDR3 has 17 residues. The CDR3 DNA reads TGCAGCGTTGAAGATTTGACAGGGGGATATTCTAACTATGGCTACACCTTC. Its protein product is CSVEDLTGGYSNYGYTF.

V usage is TRBV14 and J usage is TRBJ2-7; possibly TRBD1 for D (6 bases). CDR3 size: 19 residues. Deletions cut 0 bases from V and 1 base from J, with 22 bases between. The V gene's germline CDR1 is SGHDN and CDR2 FVKESK. CDR3 sequence: CASSQDQGRGLIQSYEQYF. CDR3 nucleotide sequence: TGTGCCAGCAGCCAAGATCAAGGCAGGGGTTTGATCCAGTCCTACGAGCAGTACTTC. The whole variable domain, filled in from reference TRBV14 and TRBJ2-7, reads EAGVTQFPSHSVIEKGQTVTLRCDPISGHDNLYWYRRVMGKEIKFLLHFVKESKQDESGMPNNRFLAERTGGTYSTLKVQPAELEDSGVYFCASSQDQGRGLIQSYEQYFGPGTRLTVT.

This chain uses TRBV19 with TRBJ1-3; D remains ambiguous. Trimming took off 2 bases at V and 4 bases at J, with 12 bases between the two ends. The length of the CDR3 is 15 residues. Germline assignment: CDR1 LNHDA and CDR2 SQIVND (reference sequence). CDR3 loop: CASSIFGDSGNTIYF. Here the CDR3 DNA reads TGTGCCAGTAGTATATTCGGGGATTCGGGAAACACCATATATTTT.

The chain links TRBV21-1 to TRBJ1-2; TRBD1, the table's D call, lacks a check against the DNA. TRBV21-1 is flagged as a pseudogene. The CDR3 is made up of 12 amino acids. The DNA for the CDR3 is TGTGCCAGTCGGGACAGTTTTTATGGCTACACCTTC. This codes for CASRDSFYGYTF.

V usage is TRBV5-6 and J usage is TRBJ2-1; 11 bases are a match to TRBD2. J gave up 9 bases and V 0 bases, and 8 bases lay outside the gene matches. Germline V gives CDR1 SGHDT, CDR2 YYEEEE. The CDR3 has 16 amino acids. This chain's CDR3 is CASSLALAGEWGEQFF. CDR3 nucleotides: TGTGCCAGCAGCTTGGCACTAGCGGGAGAATGGGGTGAGCAGTTCTTC.

J is TRBJ1-5 and V is TRBV28, with TRBD1 identical over 8 bases. There are 16 residues in the CDR3. V dropped 2 bases and J dropped 5; count of bases not matched to a gene: 8. Germline V gives CDR1 MDHEN, CDR2 SYDVKM. The chain's CDR3 is CASSLIPDRVDQPQHF. DNA of the CDR3: TGTGCCAGCAGTTTAATCCCGGACAGGGTCGATCAGCCCCAGCATTTT.

The rearrangement links TRBV5-6 to TRBJ2-7; TRBD2 is a possible D gene (6 bases). The CDR3 runs 13 residues. In germline, CDR1 is SGHDT, CDR2 YYEEEE. V was shortened by 0 bases and J by 3 bases, with 7 bases between the two germline ends. The CDR3 nucleotides are TGTGCCAGCAGCTTGGGCGGGGTCTACGAGCAGTACTTC. This codes for CASSLGGVYEQYF.

The V and J genes are TRBV23-1 and TRBJ1-1; a possible D gene is TRBD1 (5 bases). TRBV23-1 is given ORF status, its function remaining uncertain. Trimming shortened V by 2 bases and J by 0 bases, and 19 bases separated the two germline ends. The CDR3 consists of 18 residues. The CDR3 nucleotides read TGCGCCAGCAGTCAAACCCCCCAGGGAAGGGAAGTGAACACTGAAGCTTTCTTT. Its protein product is CASSQTPQGREVNTEAFF.

The chain links TRBV29-1 to TRBJ2-2; TRBD1 is a possible D gene (5 bases). Looked up from germline, CDR1 is SQVTM and CDR2 is ANQGSEA. The ends were cut back, 5 bases at V and 7 bases at J, with 14 bases in the middle. This CDR3 has 13 amino acids. Here the CDR3 DNA reads TGCAGCGTTTGGCAGGGTGAGGTCGGGGAGCTGTTTTTT. This codes for CSVWQGEVGELFF.

The chain employs TRBV19 and TRBJ2-2, with 7 bases that match TRBD1. The CDR3 is 15 amino acids. V trimming: 9 bases; J trimming: 4 bases; junction bases outside the gene matches: 11. In germline, CDR1 is LNHDA, CDR2 SQIVND (reference sequence). The DNA of the CDR3 is TGTGCCAGCCGGACGTGGAGACAGGGCACCGGGGAGCTGTTTTTT. Its translation: CASRTWRQGTGELFF.

The V call is TRBV19, the J call TRBJ2-7; 10 positions match TRBD2. The CDR3 is 15 amino acids. V dropped 6 bases and J dropped 4; count of bases not matched to a gene: 9. Germline-derived CDR1 and CDR2 are LNHDA and SQIVND (reference sequence). CDR3 sequence reads: CASSQTSGISYEQYF. In nucleotides, the CDR3 is TGTGCCAGTAGCCAAACTAGCGGGATATCATACGAGCAGTACTTC.

The V and J genes are TRBV5-4 and TRBJ2-1, with D perhaps TRBD1 (6 bases). The CDR3 has 16 residues. Per the germline V gene, CDR1 is SGHNT and CDR2 is YYREEE (reference sequence). The ends were cut back, 0 bases at V and 5 bases at J, with 15 bases in the middle. The CDR3 DNA reads TGTGCCAGCAGCTTGGGGGGGCCAGTTTCTAACAATGAGCAGTTCTTC. It encodes CASSLGGPVSNNEQFF.

This sequence joins TRBV4-1 and TRBJ2-5; possible D gene TRBD1, 5 bases. The J call may not be correct, given that the DNA end is closer to TRBJ2-7. This CDR3 contains 15 residues. Germline values: CDR1 MGHRA, CDR2 YSYEKL. The CDR3 sequence is CASSQVIARVNEQYF. The CDR3 bases are TGCGCCAGCAGCCAAGTCATAGCCAGGGTCAACGAGCAGTACTTC.

V is TRBV19 and J is TRBJ2-5; 9 nucleotides agree with TRBD2. The CDR3 totals 15 residues. V lost 8 bases, J lost 0 bases, and 7 bases stayed unmatched. The germline V gene has CDR1 LNHDA and CDR2 SQIVND (reference sequence). DNA of the CDR3: TGTGCCAGTTCGTTCGAGCGGGGGGACCAAGAGACCCAGTACTTC. This sequence encodes CASSFERGDQETQYF.

The chain uses TRBV2 and TRBJ2-1, with TRBD2 identical over 11 bases. This CDR3 has 14 residues. The ends lost 8 bases at V and 5 bases at J; junction bases unmatched: 5. Germline values: CDR1 SNHLY, CDR2 FYNNEI. The CDR3 spells CASDSGRADNEQFF. In DNA, the CDR3 is TGTGCCAGCGATAGCGGGAGGGCCGACAATGAGCAGTTCTTC.

CDR3 DNA sequence: TGTGCCAGCAGCTTAGATTCGCGCACAGCTTTCTTT. Its protein is CASSLDSRTAFF. V is TRBV11-3 and J is TRBJ1-1; D is ambiguous. V was pared by 0 bases and J by 10 bases, with 9 bases between. The CDR3 spans 12 residues. Germline lookup yields CDR1 SGHNT and CDR2 YENEEA. The variable domain in full, completed from reference TRBV11-3 and TRBJ1-1, reads EAGVVQSPRYKIIEKKQPVAFWCNPISGHNTLYWYLQNLGQGPELLIRYENEEAVDDSQLPKDRFSAERLKGVDSTLKIQPAELGDSAVYLCASSLDSRTAFFGQGTRLTVV.

The V and J genes are TRBV6-1 and TRBJ2-6; D uncertain. Germline CDR1 MNHNS, CDR2 SASEGT. The CDR3 covers 14 residues. The germline V and J ends were trimmed by 3 bases and 1 base, with 4 bases remaining between them. This chain's CDR3 is CASSDPSGANVLTF. The CDR3 DNA follows: TGTGCCAGCAGTGATCCTTCTGGGGCCAACGTCCTGACTTTC.

The V and J genes are TRBV9 and TRBJ1-4, with a weak D call TRBD1 (6 bases). The CDR3 runs 15 residues. Deletions cut 3 bases from V and 0 bases from J, with 9 bases between. Per the germline V gene, CDR1 is SGDLS and CDR2 is YYNGEE. CDR3 bases: TGTGCCAGCAGCGCGGACAGTTCAACTAATGAAAAACTGTTTTTT. It is translated as CASSADSSTNEKLFF. The entire variable domain, with the rest obtained from reference TRBV9 and TRBJ1-4, is as follows: DSGVTQTPKHLITATGQRVTLRCSPRSGDLSVYWYQQSLDQGLQFLIQYYNGEERAKGNILERFSAQQFPDLHSELNLSSLELGDSALYFCASSADSSTNEKLFFGSGTQLSVL.

The chain combines TRBV11-3 with TRBJ2-5; TRBD2 aligns across 9 bases. V was pared by 1 base and J by 5 bases, with 8 bases of the junction left unmatched. The germline V gene encodes CDR1 SGHNT and CDR2 YENEEA. The CDR3 is 16 amino acids. The CDR3 DNA sequence: TGTGCCAGCAGCTTAGGGGCGGCGGGAGGGTTGGAGACCCAGTACTTC. Amino acid sequence: CASSLGAAGGLETQYF.

The V and J genes are TRBV7-2 and TRBJ2-7, with TRBD2 matching over 11 bases. The germline V gene encodes CDR1 SGHTA and CDR2 FQGNSA. Germline trimming cut 0 bases from V and 5 bases from J; bases unmatched to any gene: 3. The CDR3 contains 15 residues. The CDR3 protein is CASSLAGTSGHEQYF. DNA for the CDR3: TGTGCCAGCAGCTTAGCAGGGACTAGCGGACACGAGCAGTACTTC.

This chain joins TRBV5-5 and TRBJ2-7; D might be TRBD1 (5 bases). Germline V lookup: CDR1 SGHKS, CDR2 YYEKEE (reference sequence). The CDR3 spans 13 residues. V was pared by 5 bases and J by 3 bases, with 12 bases between. The CDR3 coding sequence is TGTGCCAGCAGTTCGGACATACTCTACGAGCAGTACTTC. The encoded protein is CASSSDILYEQYF.